This T cell receptor beta chain was obtained from a study of shared clonotypes between healthy human individuals (dated by TCRdb to 2018 to 2021). For context, the study as a whole: The cohort comprised a couple of women and a few men aged 18 to 49 years. Leukapheresis yielded between about 0.9 and 10 billion PBMCs per donor. Per donor, three plates each were used for CD4 naive and CD4 memory, two for CD8 naive, and one for CD8 memory. Blood TCR repertoires of about 5 healthy adults were deeply sequenced to estimate repertoire size and the extent of clonotype sharing between individuals. Libraries were prepared and TCR repertoires were sequenced by different laboratories using diverse techniques, in order to increase sequencing depth and limit assay-specific biases. Results the study describes overall, beyond this receptor: Naive subsets generally had larger estimated clonotype richness than memory subsets. Sampling was restricted to blood, and TCR repertoires in tissue are likely to differ from TCR repertoires in blood. Compared with non-shared clonotypes, clonotypes shared by all four sorted-subset donors had higher generation probabilities. Sharing across four donors was observed for around 5% of naive CD4, over 3% of naive CD8, 2.3% of memory CD4, and roughly 0.43% of memory CD8 clonotypes. Incomplete sequencing was indicated by rarefaction of sorted-subset datasets, despite the large sequencing depth. The small number of donors limited the genetic and exposure-history diversity represented. Based on pairwise subsampling, the degree of clonotype sharing among donors was expected to be affected by sequencing depth.

TCR CDR3 regions were amplified from genomic DNA by multiplex PCR using the deep immunoSEQ assay. Extracted genomic DNA from each cell subset was distributed evenly across all wells of several immunoSEQ 96-well plates, and each plate was treated as a replicate. For sorted subsets, around 200 ng genomic DNA, equal to 25,000 to 35,000 T cell genomes, was loaded into each replicate PCR. Purified libraries were measured with a Qubit 3.0 fluorometer, size-checked on a Bioanalyzer 2100, and measured again with the KAPA Library Quantification kit. A separate single-read 150-cycle Illumina NextSeq 550 flow cell was used to sequence each immunoSEQ 96-well plate. The authors' analysis ran thus. The immunoSEQ output contained only junctional sequences without quality scores, so filtering could not match that applied to full-length reads. To assign V/J genes and CDR3, sequences were annotated using PyIR, a Python wrapper for IgBLAST v1.9, with IMGT germline references. Reads with weak V/J assignments (E-value above 1e-6), missing CDR3, stop codons, out-of-frame junctions, or ambiguous translated residues were removed. V3J clonotypes were defined as sequences sharing an identical inferred V gene, J gene, and CDR3 amino acid sequence. Percentage overlap between repertoires was computed as shared unique clonotypes divided by the size of the smaller repertoire. Repertoire richness was assessed with RTK rarefaction, the Chao1 estimator, and Recon v2.1 estimates of unobserved clonotypes. OLGA was used to compute generation probabilities for all TCRbeta clonotypes that the gDNA method yielded from a handful of donors. TCRdb mirrors the immuneACCESS table, restricted to in-frame sequences. Some clones are absent from its copies; in checked studies, under half trace to an unresolved V gene, and the reason for the others is unknown. Clone size and V and J calls were adopted from that table, with D and trimming inferred from the DNA. The sample yields some 2.3 million clones; over 85% were counted once. The ten most abundant clones make up about 0.41% of the sample.

Here V drops 0 bases and J drops 1 base, and the junction holds 5 bases not matched to any gene. CDR1 MDHEN and CDR2 SYDVKM are derived from the germline V gene. The CDR3 covers 16 residues, taking in both the cysteine and the phenylalanine. The sequence is cut down to CDR3 DNA, 48 bases in frame from base 1. Donors were healthy HIV-negative adults with no recently reported acute infections or vaccinations. Every donor was a Caucasian adult residing in Nashville, Tennessee, USA. CD4+ T cells were enriched by magnetic negative selection, after which naive cells were positively selected on CD45RA and the negative fraction was taken as the memory subset. After blood collection by leukapheresis, PBMCs were isolated using Ficoll-Histopaque density gradient centrifugation and then cryopreserved in the vapor phase of liquid nitrogen. Purity and quantity of every magnetically sorted T cell population were checked by analytical flow cytometry. Each sorted fraction had its genomic DNA isolated and then quantified by UV absorbance on a Nanodrop 2000c.

About this clone itself: The clone's antigen remains unknown. Base qualities are not provided; no much larger clone lies one nucleotide away.

The V and J segments used are TRBV28 and TRBJ2-7; 8 of the junction bases match TRBD2. Sequenced input: naive CD4+ T cells from PBMCs. In light of the paper, this sample's cell subset or site label describes: CD45RA+ positively selected. The TCR sequence derives from a man between 18 and 35 years old in good health. Some clones in this sample may be carry-over from other donors' samples. The CDR3 region reads CASSLWAGGQSYEQYF. At the DNA level, the sequence is TGTGCCAGCAGTTTATGGGCGGGAGGCCAGTCCTACGAGCAGTACTTC.